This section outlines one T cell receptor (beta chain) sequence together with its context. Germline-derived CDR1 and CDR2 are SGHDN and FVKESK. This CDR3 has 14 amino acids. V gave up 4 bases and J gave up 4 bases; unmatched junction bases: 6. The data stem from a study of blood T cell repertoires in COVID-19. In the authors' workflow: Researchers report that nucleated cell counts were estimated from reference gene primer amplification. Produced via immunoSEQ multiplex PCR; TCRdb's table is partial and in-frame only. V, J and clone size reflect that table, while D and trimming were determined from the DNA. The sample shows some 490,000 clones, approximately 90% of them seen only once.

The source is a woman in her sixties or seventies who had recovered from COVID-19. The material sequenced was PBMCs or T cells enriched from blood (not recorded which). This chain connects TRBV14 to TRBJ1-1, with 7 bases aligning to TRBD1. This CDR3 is CASSPRQGSTEAFF. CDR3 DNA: TGTGCCAGCAGCCCGCGACAGGGCAGCACTGAAGCTTTCTTT.